The 24 T cell receptor beta chains presented below share a single source sample, sequenced in a study of vaccination effects on CD4 cells after COVID-19. Their recognized antigens are unknown. Sequencing used immunoSEQ multiplex PCR; TCRdb keeps in-frame clones, though not all of them. The table includes more than 60,000 clones, around 74% detected once. Sequencing was preceded by expansion of antigen-specific CD4+ T cells with viral peptide pools in the ViraFEST assay. On day 10 of culture, CD4+ T cells were separated out. Participants were given two doses of BNT162b2 or mRNA-1273 vaccine. The specimen was CD4+ T cells from PBMCs cultured with HCoV-229E spike peptides, collected after COVID-19 vaccination. The receptors come from a human donor who received a COVID-19 vaccine.

The V and J genes are TRBV6-5 and TRBJ1-3; 7 nucleotides agree with TRBD1. This CDR3 has 16 residues. Germline-derived CDR1 and CDR2 are MNHEY and SVGAGI. Unmatched junction bases numbered 4, after V lost 2 bases and J lost 0 bases. The chain's CDR3 is CASSYTGAHSGNTIYF. Written as DNA, the CDR3 is TGTGCCAGCAGTTACACAGGGGCCCACTCTGGAAACACCATATATTTT.

The J gene is TRBJ2-2, the V gene TRBV5-1; D is tentatively TRBD1 or TRBD2 (6 bases each). With 4 bases removed from V and 1 base from J, the gap between germline ends came to 14 bases. Germline V gene sequence: CDR1 SGHRS, CDR2 YFSETQ. The CDR3 totals 16 residues. The CDR3 reads CASSPLGGKNTGELFF. CDR3 in DNA: TGCGCCAGCAGCCCCCTAGGGGGGAAGAACACCGGGGAGCTGTTTTTT. Filled out from reference TRBV5-1 and TRBJ2-2, the complete variable domain reads KAGVTQTPRYLIKTRGQQVTLSCSPISGHRSVSWYQQTPGQGLQFLFEYFSETQRNKGNFPGRFSGRQFSNSRSEMNVSTLELGDSALYLCASSPLGGKNTGELFFGEGSRLTVL.

The chain employs TRBV10-1 and TRBJ2-4; 8 positions agree with TRBD2. This CDR3 spans 13 amino acids. Trimming took 3 bases from V and 7 from J; bases not matched to a gene: 2. The germline gives CDR1 WNHNN, CDR2 SYGVQD (reference sequence). CDR3 nucleotides: TGCGCCAGCAGTGATGGCGGGAGGAACATTCAGTACTTC. It codes for CASSDGGRNIQYF.

The table lists this clone with a few counts. The gene calls are TRBV3-1 (or the pseudogene TRBV3-2) and TRBJ2-7, with D perhaps TRBD1 (5 bases). The CDR3 covers 14 residues. V was clipped by 0 bases and J by 8 bases, with 14 bases between them. Germline V gene sequence: CDR1 LGHDT, CDR2 YNNKEL (reference sequence). The CDR3 here is CASSQDPKGSKQYV. DNA of the CDR3: TGTGCCAGCAGCCAAGATCCGAAGGGGTCCAAGCAGTACGTC.

This chain uses TRBV6-5 with TRBJ2-7; D perhaps matches TRBD1 (6 bases). Germline V gene sequence: CDR1 MNHEY, CDR2 SVGAGI. The CDR3 runs 14 residues. The V and J ends lost 7 bases and 0 bases respectively, with 13 bases between them. The CDR3 here is CASKGQTSSYEQYV. The DNA of the CDR3 is TGTGCCAGCAAAGGACAGACGAGCTCCTACGAGCAGTACGTC.

The CDR3 loop is CSVKTGARDTEAFF. Here the CDR3 DNA reads TGCAGCGTTAAGACAGGGGCGAGGGACACTGAAGCTTTCTTT. V usage is TRBV29-1 and J usage is TRBJ1-1, with TRBD1 matching 8 bases. The CDR3 contains 14 residues. The germline V gene encodes CDR1 SQVTM and CDR2 ANQGSEA. Trimming at V came to 5 bases and at J to 3 bases, leaving 8 bases not matched to a gene.

The gene calls are TRBV27 and TRBJ2-5; possibly TRBD2 for D (5 bases). V was trimmed by 8 bases and J by 2 bases, leaving 9 bases between them. CDR3 length: 12 amino acids. Per germline, CDR1 MNHEY and CDR2 SMNVEV (reference sequence). In DNA form, the CDR3 reads TGTGCCAGCTTGAGGGTACAAGAGACCCAGTACTTC. As protein: CASLRVQETQYF.

V usage is TRBV6-5 and J usage is TRBJ2-1; the D gene is possibly TRBD2 (6 bases). CDR3 length equals 12 residues. Trimming removed 11 bases at V and 10 bases at J, with 18 bases between. Germline-derived CDR1 and CDR2 are MNHEY and SVGAGI. The CDR3 loop is CADGTALREQFF. The CDR3 DNA is TGTGCCGACGGGACTGCCCTCCGGGAGCAGTTCTTC.

Remarks on this clone: Within the sample, other DNA sequences also encode this same CDR3. The gene calls are TRBV5-1 and TRBJ1-1; D is ambiguous. Germline CDR1 and CDR2: SGHRS and YFSETQ. The germline V and J ends were trimmed by 1 base and 1 base, with 8 bases remaining between them. This CDR3 has 14 residues. CDR3 protein: CASSLSGGNTEAFF. CDR3 DNA sequence: TGCGCCAGCAGCTTGTCGGGCGGGAACACTGAAGCTTTCTTT.

V is TRBV3-1 (or the pseudogene TRBV3-2) and J is TRBJ1-1, with TRBD1 as a possible D gene (5 bases). The CDR3 covers 14 residues. V gave up 1 base and J gave up 6 bases, with 12 bases separating them. Germline V gene lookup returns CDR1 LGHDT and CDR2 YNNKEL (reference sequence). Here the CDR3 reads CASSQVGAGAEAFF. The CDR3 DNA is TGTGCCAGCAGCCAAGTCGGGGCCGGTGCTGAAGCTTTCTTT.

This clone was observed a single time. The V call is TRBV19, the J call TRBJ2-2; 11 bases fit TRBD2. The length of the CDR3 is 18 residues. Germline V CDR1 and CDR2: LNHDA, SQIVND (reference sequence). V was pared by 3 bases and J by 4 bases, with 10 bases of the junction left unmatched. This CDR3 reads CASSISGGAFRATGELFF. The CDR3 region has the DNA TGTGCCAGTAGTATTAGCGGGGGGGCCTTTCGGGCCACCGGGGAGCTGTTTTTT.

The chain is built from TRBV2 and TRBJ2-5; D unresolved. Germline CDR1 reads SNHLY; CDR2 reads FYNNEI. This CDR3 region has 15 residues. Trimming removed 0 bases at V and 1 base at J, with 9 bases between. CDR3 residues: CASSEARGFQETQYF. In DNA, the CDR3 is TGTGCCAGCAGTGAAGCGCGCGGCTTCCAAGAGACCCAGTACTTC.

The genes are TRBV10-3 and TRBJ2-7, with D unclear. V was clipped by 5 bases and J by 3 bases, with 14 bases between them. This CDR3 contains 14 residues. CDR1 is ENHRY and CDR2 is SYGVKD in the germline V gene. In DNA form, the CDR3 reads TGTGCCATCAGTCCCGGTGGCAGGTTCTACGAGCAGTACGTC. As protein: CAISPGGRFYEQYV.

The chain couples TRBV5-4 to TRBJ1-4, with 10 bases fitting TRBD1. Trimming removed 6 bases from V and 8 bases from J; junction bases left unmatched: 7. CDR1 is SGHNT and CDR2 is YYREEE in the germline V gene (reference sequence). CDR3 size: 14 residues. CDR3 loop: CASTRQGAGEKLFF. CDR3 in DNA: TGTGCCAGCACCAGACAGGGGGCCGGGGAAAAACTGTTTTTT.

This clone has only a few counts. V gene TRBV6-1 combines with J gene TRBJ2-1; either TRBD1 or TRBD2 may fit D (6 bases each). Deletions cut 3 bases from V and 5 bases from J, with 11 bases between. Per germline, CDR1 MNHNS and CDR2 SASEGT. The CDR3 totals 14 residues. In DNA form, the CDR3 reads TGTGCCAGCAGTGAGGGGGGCAGGAACAATGAGCAGTTCTTC. Encoded protein: CASSEGGRNNEQFF.

This CDR3 is CASSYNRAQETQYF. The DNA for the CDR3 is TGTGCCAGCAGTTACAACCGGGCCCAAGAGACCCAGTACTTC. The chain is built from TRBV6-6 and TRBJ2-5; D gene ambiguous. V gave up 2 bases and J gave up 1 base, with 8 bases separating them. The length of the CDR3 is 14 residues. From germline, CDR1 is MNHNY and CDR2 SVGAGI (reference sequence).

This clone was detected only once. This sequence joins TRBV5-6 and TRBJ1-2, with D perhaps matching TRBD1 (6 bases). This CDR3 has 14 amino acids. V was shortened by 0 bases and J by 3 bases, with 9 bases between the two germline ends. In germline, CDR1 is SGHDT, CDR2 YYEEEE. CDR3 protein: CASSLGGGDYGYTF. The CDR3 region has the DNA TGTGCCAGCAGCTTGGGGGGGGGCGACTATGGCTACACCTTC.

V is TRBV6-5 and J is TRBJ2-7; 7 bases line up with TRBD2. From germline, CDR1 is MNHEY and CDR2 SVGAGI. This CDR3 region has 15 residues. V dropped 7 bases and J dropped 7; count of bases not matched to a gene: 16. The CDR3 is CASMTAGRGAEEQYV. DNA for the CDR3: TGTGCCAGCATGACCGCAGGGAGGGGTGCAGAAGAGCAGTACGTC.

This chain joins TRBV5-8 and TRBJ2-6; D might be TRBD1 (6 bases). The CDR3 spans 17 residues. Trimming left V 0 bases short and J 0 bases short, with 10 bases between. Germline V gives CDR1 SGHTS, CDR2 YDEGEE. Written as DNA, the CDR3 is TGTGCCAGCAGCTTGGGACAGGCCTCCTCTGGGGCCAACGTCCTGACTTTC. Translating it yields CASSLGQASSGANVLTF.

This chain links TRBV9 with TRBJ2-3, with a possible D match to TRBD1 (6 bases). Germline CDR1 is SGDLS and CDR2 is YYNGEE. The CDR3 is made up of 15 amino acids. Trimming removed 4 bases at V and 0 bases at J, with 12 bases between. CDR3 sequence (DNA): TGTGCCAGCAGCTCGTTCGGGACAAGCACAGATACGCAGTATTTT. Translation: CASSSFGTSTDTQYF.

This clone has only a few counts. The V gene is TRBV6-5, the J gene TRBJ2-2, with D uncertain. The CDR3 totals 14 residues. CDR1 MNHEY and CDR2 SVGAGI come from the germline V gene. The germline V and J ends were trimmed by 7 bases and 0 bases, with 9 bases remaining between them. This chain's CDR3 is CASIKRSNTGELFF. The DNA for the CDR3 is TGTGCCAGCATTAAACGATCGAACACCGGGGAGCTGTTTTTT.

This clone was detected once. The CDR3 region is CATTWGASYTEAFF. The CDR3 nucleotides are TGTGCCACTACGTGGGGGGCTAGTTACACTGAAGCTTTCTTT. The chain combines TRBV7-9 with TRBJ1-1, with TRBD1 as a possible D gene (6 bases). This CDR3 is built from 14 residues. Trimming cost V 10 bases and J 3 bases, with 18 bases left between them. Germline CDR1 SEHNR, CDR2 FQNEAQ (reference sequence).

The chain is built from TRBV30 and TRBJ1-2, with D uncertain. V lost 4 bases and J 2 bases, leaving 29 bases between the germline ends. The germline gives CDR1 GTSNPN, CDR2 SVGIG (reference sequence). This CDR3 has 19 residues. The CDR3 loop reads CAWTHYTGKGIWKNYGYTF. The DNA for the CDR3 is TGTGCCTGGACCCACTACACGGGGAAGGGAATTTGGAAAAACTATGGCTACACCTTC.

This clone was detected only a few times. This chain links TRBV29-1 with TRBJ1-2, with D perhaps TRBD1 (5 bases). Germline V gene data show CDR1 as SQVTM and CDR2 as ANQGSEA. This CDR3 has 14 amino acids. V gave up 6 bases and J gave up 7 bases, with 21 bases separating them. The DNA of the CDR3 is TGCAGCGTCCCTCCCCAGGGCGGGGGTGGTGGCTACACCTTC. It codes for CSVPPQGGGGGYTF.